The 28 T cell receptor beta chains below were found in one sample sequenced in a study of CD8+CD57+ T cells in acquired aplastic anemia. CDR3 and TCR beta VDJ profiling relied on genomic DNA as the template. In TCRdb, the reads were re-called with MiXCR into one record per CDR3 protein. The profile shows a few hundred thousand distinct CDR3 sequences, over 60% of them singletons. The specimen sequenced was sorted CD4+, CD8+, or CD8+CD57+ T cells (not recorded which) from PBMCs. All receptors come from a human donor in good health.

CDR3 in amino acids: CSVERSPQETQYF. In DNA form, the CDR3 reads TGCAGCGTTGAACGTTCCCCACAAGAGACCCAGTACTTC. V usage is TRBV29-1 and J usage is TRBJ2-5; D is unresolved. Germline-derived CDR1 and CDR2 are SQVTM and ANQGSEA. The CDR3 consists of 13 residues. V lost 2 bases and J lost 2, with 9 bases in between.

The chain has TRBV4-2 and TRBJ2-1; D possibly corresponds to TRBD2 (6 bases). V dropped 8 bases and J dropped 6 bases, with 14 bases sitting between them. Germline assignment: CDR1 LGHNA and CDR2 YNFKEQ. This CDR3 contains 13 residues. The CDR3 sequence is CASPSEEGNEQFF. DNA of the CDR3: TGTGCCAGCCCTAGCGAGGAAGGCAATGAGCAGTTCTTC.

The chain couples TRBV24-1 to TRBJ2-3, with D possibly TRBD2 on 7 matching bases. CDR3 length equals 17 residues. Germline values: CDR1 KGHDR, CDR2 SFDVKD. The germline V and J ends were trimmed by 4 bases and 3 bases, with 19 bases remaining between them. The CDR3 nucleotides are TGTGCCACCAGTGACCCTCCTAGCGGAGGGGGTACAGATACGCAGTATTTT. Translating gives CATSDPPSGGGTDTQYF.

The rearrangement uses TRBV7-9 and TRBJ2-1; 11 bases are a match to TRBD1. Germline V gene sequence: CDR1 SEHNR, CDR2 FQNEAQ (reference sequence). The CDR3 loop spans 16 amino acids. The V and J ends lost 5 bases and 0 bases, in that order; junction bases with no gene match: 3. This CDR3 is CASSGTGGSSYNEQFF. For the CDR3, the DNA is TGTGCCAGCAGCGGGACAGGGGGGAGCTCCTACAATGAGCAGTTCTTC.

The rearrangement links TRBV10-3 to TRBJ2-1; no reliable D call. The CDR3 sequence is 13 residues long. Germline CDR1 is ENHRY and CDR2 is SYGVKD. V lost 2 bases and J 9 bases, leaving 11 bases between the germline ends. The DNA of the CDR3 is TGTGCCATCAGTGAGCCCGATGACGGTGAGCAGTTCTTC. Its translation is CAISEPDDGEQFF.

The chain uses TRBV7-8 and TRBJ2-3, with a tentative D call TRBD2 (7 bases). This CDR3 region has 18 residues. Germline CDR1 SGHVS, CDR2 FQNEAQ. The V and J ends lost 5 bases and 2 bases respectively, with 23 bases between them. CDR3 sequence reads: CASSSLLRGGRYTDTQYF. CDR3 nucleotide sequence: TGTGCCAGCAGCAGCTTACTCCGCGGGGGCCGCTACACAGATACGCAGTATTTT.

Concerning this clonotype itself: The junction departs from the called germline gene at one end, perhaps through a read error. The V and J genes are TRBV24-1 and TRBJ2-7, with 7 bases matching TRBD1. The length of the CDR3 is 15 residues. Germline V gives CDR1 KGHDR, CDR2 SFDVKD. This CDR3 reads CVTSEGQDSWNEQYF. CDR3 sequence (DNA): TGTGTCACCAGTGAAGGACAGGATTCGTGGAACGAGCAGTACTTC.

This clonotype was detected many times. In DNA form, the CDR3 reads TGTGCCAGCAGCCAAACCGGGACAGGATACGTGGAGCAGTACTTC. Translating it yields CASSQTGTGYVEQYF. The chain carries TRBV7-9 and TRBJ2-7, with TRBD1 identical over 8 bases. Germline CDR1 SEHNR, CDR2 FQNEAQ (reference sequence). The CDR3 is made up of 15 amino acids. The J segment lost 7 bases and the V segment lost 5 bases, leaving 13 bases of the junction unmatched. Supplemented by reference TRBV7-9 and TRBJ2-7, the full variable domain reads DTGVSQNPRHKITKRGQNVTFRCDPISEHNRLYWYRQTLGQGPEFLTYFQNEAQLEKSRLLSDRFSAERPKGSFSTLEIQRTEQGDSAMYLCASSQTGTGYVEQYFGPGTRLTVT.

This clonotype came up once. V and J are TRBV20-1 and TRBJ1-5, with D maybe TRBD1 (5 bases). This CDR3 has 15 residues. Germline V gene lookup returns CDR1 DFQATT and CDR2 SNEGSKA (reference sequence). V dropped 0 bases and J dropped 2 bases, with 11 bases sitting between them. CDR3 amino acids: CSARDNGRGNQPQHF. In DNA, the CDR3 is TGCAGTGCTAGAGATAACGGCAGGGGCAATCAGCCCCAGCATTTT.

This clonotype was counted a single time. The chain joins TRBV4-1 to TRBJ1-1; 7 bases agree with TRBD1. This CDR3 spans 15 amino acids. Losses at the gene ends were 0 bases for V and 2 bases for J; bases not matched to a gene: 3. Germline V CDR1 and CDR2: MGHRA, YSYEKL. CDR3: CASSQDNRGNTEAFF. CDR3 bases: TGCGCCAGCAGCCAAGATAACAGGGGAAACACTGAAGCTTTCTTT.

The J gene is TRBJ2-5, the V gene TRBV7-6, with D possibly matching TRBD2 (6 bases). Germline loops: CDR1 SGHVS, CDR2 FNYEAQ. This CDR3 region has 13 residues. V lost 0 bases, J lost 13 bases, and 15 bases lay in between. As DNA, the CDR3 is TGTGCCAGCAGCTTAGCGGGGGAGGAGGCCCCGTACTTC. Encoded protein: CASSLAGEEAPYF. Combining the CDR3 with reference TRBV7-6 and TRBJ2-5 gives the whole variable domain GAGVSQSPRYKVTKRGQDVALRCDPISGHVSLYWYRQALGQGPEFLTYFNYEAQQDKSGLPNDRFSAERPEGSISTLTIQRTEQRDSAMYRCASSLAGEEAPYFGPGTRLLVL.

This clonotype was counted ten times or more. The chain combines TRBV11-3 with TRBJ2-7, with TRBD1 matching over 7 bases. After removal of 4 bases from V and 6 bases from J, the junction contained 3 bases not matched to a gene. CDR3 length equals 12 residues. Germline CDR1 and CDR2: SGHNT and YENEEA. For the CDR3, the DNA is TGTGCCAGCAGCTCTTACAGGGGCGAGCAGTACTTC. Encoded protein: CASSSYRGEQYF.

The V and J genes are TRBV2 and TRBJ2-5; TRBD2 matches at 7 bases. Germline loops: CDR1 SNHLY, CDR2 FYNNEI. The trim removed 8 bases at V and 2 bases at J, leaving 8 bases unmatched. The CDR3 totals 14 residues. CDR3: CASLGGVGQETQYF. The DNA for the CDR3 is TGTGCCAGCCTTGGGGGGGTTGGGCAAGAGACCCAGTACTTC.

This chain joins TRBV7-8 and TRBJ2-3; 10 nucleotides match TRBD1. The CDR3 has 16 amino acids. Trimming at V came to 4 bases and at J to 7 bases, leaving 11 bases not matched to a gene. Germline CDR1 is SGHVS and CDR2 is FQNEAQ. CDR3 DNA: TGTGCCAGCAGCTCCTCCTGGGACAGGGGTGATTATACGCAGTATTTT. It is translated as CASSSSWDRGDYTQYF.

Ten or more counts support this clonotype. Possible read error: a much larger clone is one base away. The chain employs TRBV7-6 and TRBJ2-7; TRBD2 might be the D (6 bases). The CDR3 sequence is 16 residues long. Germline CDR1 is SGHVS and CDR2 is FNYEAQ. The CDR3 nucleotides read TGTGCCAGCAGCTTAGGGCCGGGACTGAGCTCCTACGGGCAGTACTTC. As protein: CASSLGPGLSSYGQYF.

This clonotype was recorded many times. This sequence joins TRBV20-1 and TRBJ2-7; TRBD1 matches at 7 bases. From germline, CDR1 is DFQATT and CDR2 SNEGSKA (reference sequence). This CDR3 contains 13 residues. After removal of 5 bases from V and 2 bases from J, the junction contained 6 bases not matched to a gene. CDR3 loop: CSASPGTAYEQYF. In DNA, the CDR3 is TGCAGTGCTTCTCCCGGGACAGCCTACGAGCAGTACTTC.

The sample holds many counts of this clonotype. The V gene is TRBV27, the J gene TRBJ2-7; D remains ambiguous. The V gene lost 7 bases and the J gene lost 1 base, with 11 bases spanning the gap. In germline, CDR1 is MNHEY, CDR2 SMNVEV (reference sequence). The CDR3 is made up of 13 amino acids. CDR3 in amino acids: CASTPIDSYEQYF. Here the CDR3 DNA reads TGTGCCAGCACCCCAATCGATTCCTACGAGCAGTACTTC.

The rearrangement uses TRBV28 and TRBJ1-5; tentative D call: TRBD1 (5 bases). The V end was cut by 5 bases, the J end by 2 bases, with 13 bases between. Germline V lookup: CDR1 MDHEN, CDR2 SYDVKM. The CDR3 is 15 amino acids. The CDR3 DNA sequence: TGTGCCAGCAGTGAAGGGGTTTCGGGCAATCAGCCCCAGCATTTT. It translates to CASSEGVSGNQPQHF.

The rearrangement links TRBV7-8 to TRBJ1-1; D is possibly TRBD1 (5 bases). The CDR3 is 16 amino acids. The V and J ends lost 4 bases and 0 bases respectively, with 15 bases between them. CDR1 is SGHVS, CDR2 FQNEAQ, per germline. The CDR3 coding sequence is TGTGCCAGCAGCTGGGGGAGGGGAGGGATGAACACTGAAGCTTTCTTT. Its translation: CASSWGRGGMNTEAFF.

J is TRBJ1-5 and V is TRBV20-1; tentative D call: TRBD1 (5 bases). CDR3 size: 14 residues. Germline V gene data show CDR1 as DFQATT and CDR2 as SNEGSKA (reference sequence). V was trimmed by 3 bases and J by 6 bases, leaving 15 bases between them. CDR3 loop: CSASPQGGGQPQHF. CDR3 coding DNA: TGCAGTGCTAGTCCCCAGGGAGGAGGTCAGCCCCAGCATTTT.

This clonotype came up a few times. This chain links TRBV19 with TRBJ1-1, with D perhaps matching TRBD1 (6 bases). Deletions cut 7 bases from V and 5 bases from J, with 20 bases between. The CDR3 has 15 amino acids. Germline CDR1 reads LNHDA; CDR2 reads SQIVND (reference sequence). The CDR3 DNA sequence: TGTGCCAGTATACCCGGACAGAACCCAAGTACTGAAGCTTTCTTT. Its protein is CASIPGQNPSTEAFF. Complete variable domain (other parts from reference TRBV19 and TRBJ1-1): DGGITQSPKYLFRKEGQNVTLSCEQNLNHDAMYWYRQDPGQGLRLIYYSQIVNDFQKGDIAEGYSVSREKKESFPLTVTSAQKNPTAFYLCASIPGQNPSTEAFFGQGTRLTVV.

The chain employs TRBV19 and TRBJ2-1; weak D call: TRBD2 (6 bases). The CDR3 totals 15 residues. The V gene's germline CDR1 is LNHDA and CDR2 SQIVND (reference sequence). V was trimmed by 5 bases and J by 7 bases, leaving 18 bases between them. For the CDR3, the DNA is TGTGCCAGTAGTGCCCAGGGAGGTTTTTTGAATGAGCAGTTCTTC. Translating gives CASSAQGGFLNEQFF.

The chain has TRBV7-2 and TRBJ2-7; D tentatively reads TRBD1 or TRBD2 (6 bases each). Trimming pared 7 bases from V and 0 bases from J, leaving 22 bases between. CDR3 size: 17 residues. The germline V gene has CDR1 SGHTA and CDR2 FQGNSA. The CDR3 here is CASTRRGGQASSYEQYF. The DNA of the CDR3 is TGTGCCAGCACCCGGAGAGGGGGGCAGGCTAGCTCCTACGAGCAGTACTTC.

About this clonotype: A much larger clone lies a single base off, so this may be a read error. The chain uses TRBV11-3 and TRBJ2-2; no clear D. The CDR3 spans 16 residues. Germline CDR1 and CDR2: SGHNT and YENEEA. CDR3 amino acids: CACSSLAHTGTGELFF. The CDR3 DNA reads TGTGCCTGCAGCTCATTGGCGCATACGGGCACCGGGGAGCTGTTTTTT.

This clonotype was detected ten times or more. The chain combines TRBV7-6 with TRBJ2-1, with a weak D call TRBD2 (6 bases). Germline assignment: CDR1 SGHVS and CDR2 FNYEAQ. V was cut by 0 bases and J by 4 bases, with 13 bases left in between. The CDR3 is made up of 16 amino acids. CDR3 bases: TGTGCCAGCAGCTTAGCGCGGGATGGTGGGTACAATGAGCAGTTCTTC. Its translation is CASSLARDGGYNEQFF.

The chain couples TRBV7-9 to TRBJ1-2; 7 nucleotides agree with TRBD1. The trim removed 2 bases at V and 4 bases at J, leaving 16 bases unmatched. The germline gives CDR1 SEHNR, CDR2 FQNEAQ (reference sequence). The CDR3 length is 18 residues. CDR3: CASSLYVLGQRETYGYTF. The DNA of the CDR3 is TGTGCCAGCAGCTTATACGTGCTGGGACAGAGGGAAACCTATGGCTACACCTTC.

This chain uses TRBV7-2 with TRBJ2-4; 7 bases are shared with TRBD1. The CDR3 spans 13 residues. V trimming: 8 bases; J trimming: 9 bases; junction bases outside the gene matches: 10. The germline CDR1 and CDR2 sequences are SGHTA and FQGNSA. CDR3 sequence: CASGWGQSSIQYF. The DNA of the CDR3 is TGTGCCAGCGGGTGGGGACAGTCAAGCATTCAGTACTTC. The full variable domain, rest sourced from reference TRBV7-2 and TRBJ2-4, is GAGVSQSPSNKVTEKGKDVELRCDPISGHTALYWYRQSLGQGLEFLIYFQGNSAPDKSGLPSDRFSAERTGGSVSTLTIQRTQQEDSAVYLCASGWGQSSIQYFGAGTRLSVL.

At least ten counts were recorded for this clonotype. The J gene is TRBJ1-1, the V gene TRBV20-1; 8 bases fit TRBD1. Germline trimming cut 4 bases from V and 1 base from J; bases unmatched to any gene: 5. This CDR3 contains 14 residues. Germline lookup yields CDR1 DFQATT and CDR2 SNEGSKA (reference sequence). This chain's CDR3 is CSATRTGPNTEAFF. The DNA for the CDR3 is TGCAGTGCTACCCGGACAGGGCCGAACACTGAAGCTTTCTTT.